A single sample is the source of the 11 T cell receptor beta chains below, sequenced in a study of CD8 T cells in Susac syndrome (dated by TCRdb to between 2018 and 2021). Library method: the immunoSEQ multiplex PCR assay. RNA was extracted using the RNeasy kit, and roughly 0.5 to 1 ug of the RNA was reverse transcribed with random hexamers. The public sequencing data were trimmed at Q25 with fastp and processed into clonotypes with MiXCR by TCRdb, which kept only in-frame beta chains. Under each unique CDR3 protein, matching rows form one entry showing the most common genes and DNA. The sample includes some 450,000 distinct CDR3 sequences, with around 85% observed a single time. Under 0.15% of the sample goes to the ten largest clones. The sequencing sample was made of CD8+ T cells from PBMCs. The receptor source for this set is a human donor with multiple sclerosis.

This CDR3 reads CSVQDGVASYEQYF. The CDR3 nucleotides read TGCAGCGTCCAGGACGGGGTGGCCTCCTACGAGCAGTACTTC. The chain couples TRBV29-1 to TRBJ2-7, with D tentatively TRBD2 (5 bases). With 6 bases removed from V and 0 bases from J, the gap between germline ends came to 15 bases. Germline assignment: CDR1 SQVTM and CDR2 ANQGSEA. This CDR3 is 14 amino acids long.

This chain links TRBV5-1 with TRBJ2-1, with D possibly TRBD1 on 5 matching bases. In germline, CDR1 is SGHRS, CDR2 YFSETQ. V lost 4 bases to trimming and J lost 2 bases, with 19 bases between them. The CDR3 contains 17 residues. CDR3 amino acids: CASSHPRARVAYNEQFF. CDR3 nucleotides: TGCGCCAGCAGCCATCCCAGGGCCAGGGTAGCCTACAATGAGCAGTTCTTC.

The chain joins TRBV4-1 to TRBJ2-5, with D maybe TRBD1 (6 bases). The length of the CDR3 is 15 residues. Trimming removed 0 bases from V and 0 bases from J, with 8 bases in between. In germline, CDR1 is MGHRA, CDR2 YSYEKL. CDR3 nucleotides: TGCGCCAGCAGCCAAGATGCAGGGGACCAAGAGACCCAGTACTTC. Protein: CASSQDAGDQETQYF.

V and J are TRBV27 and TRBJ1-5; D is possibly TRBD1 (6 bases). The V end was cut by 5 bases, the J end by 6 bases, with 14 bases between. CDR3 size: 14 residues. Germline V CDR1 and CDR2: MNHEY, SMNVEV (reference sequence). The CDR3 region has the DNA TGTGCCAGCAGTGCCACAGGGCCCCCTCAGCCCCAGCATTTT. Amino acids: CASSATGPPQPQHF.

This clonotype was observed a handful of times. V and J are TRBV30 and TRBJ2-1; tentatively, D is TRBD1 (5 bases). This CDR3 contains 15 residues. Trimming left V 5 bases short and J 0 bases short, with 14 bases between. Germline V gene sequence: CDR1 GTSNPN, CDR2 SVGIG (reference sequence). The CDR3 bases are TGTGCCTGGCAACAAGACAGCAGCTCCTACAATGAGCAGTTCTTC. This sequence encodes CAWQQDSSSYNEQFF.

J is TRBJ2-5 and V is TRBV7-6, with D possibly matching TRBD2 (6 bases). The ends were cut back, 1 base at V and 3 bases at J, with 15 bases in the middle. This CDR3 is built from 16 residues. The germline gives CDR1 SGHVS, CDR2 FNYEAQ. CDR3 DNA: TGTGCCAGCAGCTTAGGGGGACTTATCTCTGAAGAGACCCAGTACTTC. It specifies CASSLGGLISEETQYF. Drawing the rest from reference TRBV7-6 and TRBJ2-5, the complete variable domain is GAGVSQSPRYKVTKRGQDVALRCDPISGHVSLYWYRQALGQGPEFLTYFNYEAQQDKSGLPNDRFSAERPEGSISTLTIQRTEQRDSAMYRCASSLGGLISEETQYFGPGTRLLVL.

The chain couples TRBV12-3 or TRBV12-4 to TRBJ2-5; D is possibly TRBD1 (5 bases). The CDR3 is made up of 13 amino acids. V lost 2 bases and J 5 bases, leaving 9 bases between the germline ends. The CDR3 region is CASSLISGETQYF. The CDR3 DNA sequence: TGTGCCAGCAGTTTAATTTCAGGGGAGACCCAGTACTTC.

The chain joins TRBV30 to TRBJ1-1; the D is unclear. Per the germline V gene, CDR1 is GTSNPN and CDR2 is SVGIG (reference sequence). Trimming pared 5 bases from V and 2 bases from J, leaving 9 bases between. This CDR3 contains 12 residues. The CDR3 loop reads CAWRTGNTEAFF. The CDR3 DNA reads as TGTGCCTGGCGGACGGGTAACACTGAAGCTTTCTTT.

The rearrangement links TRBV5-6 to TRBJ2-7; D might be TRBD2 (6 bases). This CDR3 region has 14 residues. The V gene lost 1 base and the J gene lost 2 bases, with 10 bases spanning the gap. The germline V gene encodes CDR1 SGHDT and CDR2 YYEEEE. CDR3 region: CASSLYAGPYEQYF. The CDR3 bases are TGTGCCAGCAGCTTGTACGCGGGGCCCTACGAGCAGTACTTC.

The rearrangement joins TRBV6-1 to TRBJ1-1; D is ambiguous. Germline values: CDR1 MNHNS, CDR2 SASEGT. V was clipped by 9 bases and J by 7 bases, with 12 bases between them. This CDR3 region has 11 residues. The CDR3 region is CASVGLGEAFF. In DNA, the CDR3 is TGTGCCAGTGTTGGGCTTGGTGAAGCTTTCTTT.

This clonotype was observed once. Here the CDR3 DNA reads TGTGCCAGCAGCTCTTCGGAAAGACAGGGAAAAGAGACCCAGTACTTC. It specifies CASSSSERQGKETQYF. The chain couples TRBV13 to TRBJ2-5; TRBD1 agrees at 7 bases. The CDR3 is 16 residues long. Germline values: CDR1 PRHDT, CDR2 FYEKMQ (reference sequence). V lost 4 bases to trimming and J lost 3 bases; unmatched junction nucleotides: 11.